This passage covers 8 T cell receptor beta chains from one sample sequenced in a study of identical twins. Each CDR3 protein is one row after TCRdb ran MiXCR on the 5' RACE reads. The profile covers roughly 240,000 distinct CDR3 sequences, with 6% to 8% appearing a single time and around 5% taken by the ten largest. This same sample was also taken into another study, of yellow fever vaccine responses in identical twins.

Source material: CD8+ T cells sorted from blood. The receptors were sampled from a woman aged 18 to 35 in good health.

The chain combines TRBV18 with TRBJ2-2, with D perhaps matching TRBD1 (5 bases). Germline loops: CDR1 KGHSH, CDR2 LQKENI. The V end was cut by 6 bases, the J end by 5 bases, with 13 bases between. CDR3 length: 14 amino acids. The CDR3 here is CASSHGQKTGELFF. CDR3 DNA sequence: TGTGCCAGCTCCCACGGACAAAAGACCGGGGAGCTGTTTTTT. The full variable domain, with the rest looked up from reference TRBV18 and TRBJ2-2, is NAGVMQNPRHLVRRRGQEARLRCSPMKGHSHVYWYRQLPEEGLKFMVYLQKENIIDESGMPKERFSAEFPKEGPSILRIQQVVRGDSAAYFCASSHGQKTGELFFGEGSRLTVL.

This clonotype showed up many times. The chain has TRBV24-1 and TRBJ2-7, with D maybe TRBD1 (6 bases). Germline V gene data show CDR1 as KGHDR and CDR2 as SFDVKD. The CDR3 length is 13 residues. V was pared by 4 bases and J by 4 bases, with 10 bases between. CDR3 protein: CATSDRDKYEQYF. The CDR3 DNA is TGTGCCACCAGTGACCGGGACAAATACGAGCAGTACTTC.

This clonotype was seen many times. This chain joins TRBV5-1 and TRBJ2-5, with D possibly matching TRBD1 (6 bases). Between the trimmed V and J ends, which lost 1 base and 7 bases, there was a span of 17 bases. CDR3 length equals 15 residues. In germline, CDR1 is SGHRS, CDR2 YFSETQ. The CDR3 DNA reads TGCGCCAGCAGCTTGTCTGGACCCCAAGGGGGGACCCAGTACTTC. This gives the protein CASSLSGPQGGTQYF.

V is TRBV20-1 and J is TRBJ2-7, with a possible D match to TRBD1 (6 bases). Trimming left V 3 bases short and J 4 bases short, with 16 bases between. Germline CDR1 and CDR2: DFQATT and SNEGSKA (reference sequence). There are 14 residues in the CDR3. The CDR3 loop is CSASLRDNYYEQYV. CDR3 nucleotide sequence: TGCAGTGCTAGTCTCAGGGACAACTATTACGAGCAGTACGTC.

This clonotype has just a few counts. The gene calls are TRBV2 and TRBJ1-1; 8 positions match TRBD1. Germline-derived CDR1 and CDR2 are SNHLY and FYNNEI. The ends lost 6 bases at V and 2 bases at J; junction bases unmatched: 14. The CDR3 is made up of 17 amino acids. This chain's CDR3 is CASSNRQQGVFNTEAFF. In DNA, the CDR3 is TGTGCCAGCAGCAATAGACAACAGGGGGTTTTTAACACTGAAGCTTTCTTT.

CDR3: CASSQAPRGGETQYF. The CDR3 nucleotides read TGCGCCAGCAGCCAAGCCCCTCGGGGGGGGGAGACCCAGTACTTC. This chain links TRBV4-1 with TRBJ2-5; 8 bases are shared with TRBD2. V lost 1 base and J lost 5; bases outside the gene matches: 6. This CDR3 has 15 residues. Germline values: CDR1 MGHRA, CDR2 YSYEKL.

This clonotype was observed a handful of times. A junction boundary mismatches the germline segment, possibly from a read error. The V and J genes are TRBV3-1 and TRBJ2-3; maybe TRBD1 (6 bases). This CDR3 has 18 residues. Germline V gives CDR1 LGHDT, CDR2 YNNKEL (reference sequence). The CDR3 DNA follows: TGTGCCAGCAGACAAGTTTCCGACAGGCCCCCCTACACAGATACGCAGTATTTT. Translated: CASRQVSDRPPYTDTQYF.

This clonotype was observed at least ten times. This chain links TRBV3-1 with TRBJ2-2; TRBD2 agrees at 12 bases. The V segment lost 4 bases and the J segment 6 bases; nucleotides outside the gene matches: 6. The CDR3 consists of 16 residues. The germline V gene encodes CDR1 LGHDT and CDR2 YNNKEL (reference sequence). The CDR3: CASSRSSGGAPGELFF. The CDR3 region has the DNA TGTGCCAGCAGCCGATCTAGCGGGGGGGCCCCCGGGGAGCTGTTTTTT.